The rows below give T cell receptor beta chains drawn from one sample of a study of cytomegalovirus exposure and HLA in healthy donors. The table came from immunoSEQ multiplex PCR; TCRdb's copy has only in-frame clones and leaves some out. The sample has around 190,000 clones; around 77% are singletons. Sequenced input: PBMCs. The receptors originated from a man aged 55 to 70 in good health and CMV-seronegative. Both conserved end residues are part of each CDR3. The D gene is left open where the match is weak. Some rows mark clone size as missing; the rest say once, few, many or name a class of expanded clone.

clone_size,j_call,d_call,v_call,cdr3_aa,cdr3_nt
.,TRBJ2-7,.,TRBV7-8,CASSFDRGNTYEQYF,TGTGCCAGCAGTTTTGATAGGGGGAACACCTACGAGCAGTACTTC
few,TRBJ2-5,TRBD2,TRBV7-6,CASSLGGTSGGTQYF,TGTGCCAGCAGCTTAGGTGGGACTAGCGGGGGGACCCAGTACTTC
.,TRBJ2-7,TRBD1,TRBV28,CASSLSTGWLYF,TGTGCCAGCAGTTTATCGACAGGGTGGTTGTACTTC
.,TRBJ2-5,.,TRBV6-1,CASSEELVFSGTQYF,TGTGCCAGCAGTGAAGAACTAGTTTTTTCGGGGACCCAGTACTTC
few,TRBJ2-6,TRBD1,TRBV5-1,CASSLTDRGRGANVLTF,TGCGCCAGCAGCTTGACGGACAGGGGTAGAGGGGCCAACGTCCTGACTTTC
.,TRBJ2-1,TRBD2,TRBV5-1,CASSTGTSGLSSYNEQFF,TGCGCCAGCAGCACCGGGACTAGCGGACTGAGCTCCTACAATGAGCAGTTCTTC
.,TRBJ1-5,.,TRBV10-1,CASSEGRDQPQNF,TGCGCCAGCAGTGAAGGCCGGGATCAGCCCCAGAATTTT
few,TRBJ1-2,TRBD1,TRBV6-1,CASTRTGYYPF,TGTGCCAGCACCAGGACAGGATACTACCCCTTC
.,TRBJ2-1,.,TRBV6-1,CASSEGTAFYNEQFF,TGTGCCAGCAGTGAAGGGACAGCGTTCTACAATGAGCAGTTCTTC
.,TRBJ1-2,.,TRBV5-1,CASSLRGDGYTF,TGCGCCAGCAGCTTACGGGGAGATGGCTACACCTTC
once,TRBJ2-2,TRBD1,TRBV7-9,CASSQGQTVAGELFF,TGTGCCAGCAGTCAGGGACAGACGGTCGCCGGGGAGCTGTTTTTT
once,TRBJ2-7,TRBD2,TRBV7-8,CASSRTSGGLEQYF,TGTGCCAGCAGCCGGACTAGCGGGGGGCTCGAGCAGTACTTC
.,TRBJ2-5,TRBD2,TRBV6-1,CASSEGGRGLQETQYF,TGTGCCAGCAGTGAAGGGGGGAGGGGCCTCCAAGAGACCCAGTACTTC
.,TRBJ1-1,.,TRBV29-1,CSVRRVEDTEAFF,TGCAGCGTTCGGAGGGTTGAGGACACTGAAGCTTTCTTT
few,TRBJ1-6,TRBD1,TRBV28,CASNQGTGGSPLHF,TGTGCCAGCAACCAAGGGACAGGGGGATCACCCCTCCACTTT
.,TRBJ1-4,TRBD1,TRBV6-1,CASSETDRGRGEKLFF,TGTGCCAGCAGTGAAACCGACAGGGGCCGGGGCGAAAAACTGTTTTTT
.,TRBJ1-1,.,TRBV18,CASSPIPQGVNTEAFF,TGTGCCAGCTCACCAATACCTCAGGGTGTGAACACTGAAGCTTTCTTT
once,TRBJ2-7,TRBD1,TRBV18,CASSPSGTGALEQYF,TGTGCCAGCTCACCCTCCGGGACAGGGGCATTAGAGCAGTACTTC
.,TRBJ1-5,TRBD1,TRBV30,CAWRLTGGENQPQHF,TGTGCCTGGAGGTTGACAGGGGGGGAAAATCAGCCCCAGCATTTT
.,TRBJ2-1,.,TRBV29-1,CSVDSESSYNEQFF,TGCAGCGTGGACAGCGAAAGCTCCTACAATGAGCAGTTCTTC
.,TRBJ2-7,TRBD1,TRBV15,CATSRDVTGGSHSYEQYF,TGTGCCACCAGCAGAGATGTCACAGGGGGATCCCATTCCTACGAGCAGTACTTC
.,TRBJ2-5,TRBD2,TRBV7-9,CASSLGLAQETQYF,TGTGCCAGCAGCTTAGGACTAGCTCAAGAGACCCAGTACTTC
.,TRBJ2-6,.,TRBV7-3,CASSLSRDSGANVLTF,TGTGCCAGCAGCTTATCCCGGGACTCTGGGGCCAACGTCCTGACTTTC
.,TRBJ1-5,.,TRBV19,CAIGQTRPQHF,TGTGCCATCGGACAAACCCGGCCCCAGCATTTT
.,TRBJ1-2,TRBD1,TRBV6-5,CASSYSRGPDGYTF,TGTGCCAGCAGTTACTCCAGGGGGCCAGATGGCTACACCTTC
.,TRBJ1-5,TRBD1,TRBV18,CASSPSGGNLNQPQHF,TGTGCCAGCTCACCATCAGGGGGGAACCTAAATCAGCCCCAGCATTTT
once,TRBJ2-1,TRBD1,TRBV5-1,CASSQGQGKDYNEQFF,TGCGCCAGCAGCCAAGGACAGGGCAAAGACTACAATGAGCAGTTCTTC
few,TRBJ1-6,TRBD1,TRBV5-8,CASSLGQENSPLHF,TGTGCCAGCAGCCTGGGACAGGAGAATTCACCCCTCCACTTT
.,TRBJ1-6,.,TRBV5-6,CATRAGSYNSPLHF,TGTGCCACCCGGGCGGGCTCCTATAATTCACCCCTCCACTTT
few,TRBJ2-7,.,TRBV6-1,CASSEELPPYEQYF,TGTGCCAGCAGTGAAGAGTTGCCCCCCTACGAGCAGTACTTC
.,TRBJ1-1,TRBD1,TRBV6-4,CASSTGTGGRNTEAFF,TGTGCCAGCAGTACCGGGACAGGGGGTAGGAACACTGAAGCTTTCTTT
.,TRBJ2-7,.,TRBV2,CASSSYRDWNYEQYF,TGTGCCAGCAGCTCGTACCGGGACTGGAACTACGAGCAGTACTTC
.,TRBJ1-1,.,TRBV6-6,CASSQTSNTEAFF,TGTGCCAGCAGCCAGACATCGAACACTGAAGCTTTCTTT
.,TRBJ2-5,TRBD1,TRBV18,CASSPIRATGGSETQYF,TGTGCCAGCTCGCCAATAAGGGCGACAGGGGGGAGCGAGACCCAGTACTTC
.,TRBJ2-1,TRBD2,TRBV4-3,CASSQTSGDEQFF,TGCGCCAGCAGCCAAACTAGCGGAGATGAGCAGTTCTTC
.,TRBJ2-7,.,TRBV9,CASSIRALEQYF,TGTGCCAGCAGCATCAGGGCCCTCGAGCAGTACTTC
few,TRBJ2-1,.,TRBV6-5,CASSYGGGPYNEQFF,TGTGCCAGCAGTTACGGGGGGGGCCCCTACAATGAGCAGTTCTTC
.,TRBJ1-3,TRBD1,TRBV5-1,CASSYRGGNTIYF,TGCGCCAGCAGCTACAGGGGTGGAAACACCATATATTTT
.,TRBJ2-2,TRBD1,TRBV5-1,CASSFNPGQATGELFF,TGCGCCAGCAGCTTTAACCCGGGACAGGCCACCGGGGAGCTGTTTTTT
.,TRBJ2-2,TRBD2,TRBV18,CASSPELAGITGELFF,TGTGCCAGCTCACCCGAGCTAGCGGGGATCACCGGGGAGCTGTTTTTT
few,TRBJ2-3,.,TRBV5-1,CASSFEGGPSTDTQYF,TGCGCCAGCAGCTTTGAAGGCGGGCCTAGCACAGATACGCAGTATTTT
.,TRBJ2-7,TRBD2,TRBV7-6,CASSTPQDSVAGFSHEQYF,TGTGCCAGCAGCACACCGCAGGACAGCGTAGCGGGATTCTCGCACGAGCAGTACTTC
.,TRBJ1-2,.,TRBV23-1,CASSQGLGAENNYGYTF,TGCGCCAGCAGTCAAGGTTTGGGGGCAGAGAATAACTATGGCTACACCTTC
.,TRBJ2-1,.,TRBV6-6,CASTNTGSGEQFF,TGTGCCAGCACCAACACGGGGTCGGGTGAGCAGTTCTTC
.,TRBJ1-5,.,TRBV7-8,CASSLSPGGPQHF,TGTGCCAGCAGCTTAAGTCCGGGAGGGCCCCAGCATTTT
.,TRBJ2-3,TRBD2,TRBV18,CASSPGTSDGQYF,TGTGCCAGCTCACCAGGGACTAGCGATGGGCAGTATTTT
.,TRBJ2-5,.,TRBV4-3,CASSQDFRGNQETQYF,TGCGCCAGCAGCCAAGATTTCCGGGGGAATCAAGAGACCCAGTACTTC
.,TRBJ2-7,TRBD1,TRBV7-9,CASSLLWTGLGEQYF,TGTGCCAGCAGCTTATTGTGGACAGGCTTGGGCGAGCAGTACTTC
.,TRBJ1-3,.,TRBV2,CASSPGRGRAGNTIYF,TGTGCCAGCAGCCCAGGAAGAGGCAGGGCTGGAAACACCATATATTTT
.,TRBJ2-3,TRBD1,TRBV27,CASSSPLRQGARDTQYF,TGTGCCAGCAGTTCACCCCTTAGGCAGGGGGCGAGAGATACGCAGTATTTT
.,TRBJ1-1,.,TRBV19,CASSTLWGGQTEAFF,TGTGCCAGTAGTACCCTTTGGGGGGGGCAAACTGAAGCTTTCTTT
.,TRBJ1-1,.,TRBV30,CAWSARQLSTEAFF,TGTGCCTGGAGTGCCCGACAACTTAGCACTGAAGCTTTCTTT
.,TRBJ2-7,.,TRBV5-1,CASSLGQRVEQYF,TGCGCCAGCAGCTTGGGACAGCGGGTCGAGCAGTACTTC
.,TRBJ1-5,.,TRBV30,CAWSVPRQPQHF,TGTGCCTGGAGTGTACCTAGGCAGCCCCAGCATTTT
.,TRBJ2-3,TRBD1,TRBV25-1,CASSMGTGITDTQYF,TGTGCCAGCAGTATGGGGACAGGGATCACAGATACGCAGTATTTT
.,TRBJ2-5,TRBD2,TRBV7-6,CASREAGPDAETQYF,TGTGCCAGCAGGGAAGCGGGACCGGACGCAGAGACCCAGTACTTC
.,TRBJ1-2,TRBD1,TRBV6-1,CAIQRSGQGIYGYTF,TGTGCCATCCAAAGGAGCGGACAGGGGATCTATGGCTACACCTTC
.,TRBJ2-3,TRBD2,TRBV5-6,CASSPGLATGTDTQYF,TGTGCCAGCAGCCCGGGACTAGCGACGGGCACAGATACGCAGTATTTT
.,TRBJ1-3,.,TRBV30,CAWMKGAGNTIYF,TGTGCCTGGATGAAGGGGGCTGGAAACACCATATATTTT
.,TRBJ2-5,.,TRBV28,CASSLPGVGQETQYF,TGTGCCAGCAGTTTACCAGGGGTAGGGCAAGAGACCCAGTACTTC